The rows below give T cell receptor beta chains drawn from one sample of a study of blood T cell repertoires in COVID-19. TCRdb's copy holds only in-frame clones and misses some; the assay was immunoSEQ multiplex PCR. Of 100,000 to 130,000 clones listed, less than 90% were seen once; the top ten hold approximately 4.4%. The sequencing input was peripheral blood. Source of these receptors: a human donor in a cohort sampled during active COVID-19. Each CDR3 is given with its conserved first and last residue. Fields, in order: D gene, J gene, V gene, clone size, CDR3 protein, CDR3 DNA. The D gene is left open where the match is weak. Only some rows state a clone size, as once, few, many or a class for expanded clones.

TRBD2	TRBJ2-1	TRBV5-8	.	CASSYGLAGGPYNEQFF	TGTGCCAGCAGCTACGGACTAGCGGGAGGGCCCTACAATGAGCAGTTCTTC
.	TRBJ2-5	TRBV5-1	.	CASSYGNSGQETQYF	TGCGCCAGCAGCTATGGGAATAGCGGCCAAGAGACCCAGTACTTC
TRBD1	TRBJ1-2	TRBV28	once	CASGQGYLDGYTF	TGTGCCAGCGGACAGGGGTATTTGGATGGCTACACCTTC
TRBD2	TRBJ2-7	TRBV6-5	few	CASSYSMGGTYEQYF	TGTGCCAGCAGTTACTCAATGGGGGGGACCTACGAGCAGTACTTC
.	TRBJ1-2	TRBV5-5	.	CASSLWTAPDGYTF	TGTGCCAGCAGCTTGTGGACAGCCCCGGATGGCTACACCTTC
TRBD2	TRBJ2-5	TRBV11-2	.	CASSPGSGRETQYF	TGTGCCAGCAGCCCAGGTAGCGGGAGAGAGACCCAGTACTTC
.	TRBJ1-2	TRBV2	.	CASSEGRQRGYTF	TGTGCCAGCAGTGAAGGAAGACAGAGAGGCTACACCTTC
TRBD1	TRBJ2-1	TRBV6-5	.	CASSYSRDSPKGFF	TGTGCCAGCAGTTACAGCCGGGACAGCCCTAAGGGCTTCTTC
TRBD1	TRBJ1-5	TRBV27	.	CASSPGTGGGQPQHF	TGTGCCAGCAGTCCGGGGACAGGGGGAGGCCAGCCCCAGCATTTT
TRBD2	TRBJ2-5	TRBV9	.	CASSALAAQETQYF	TGTGCCAGCAGCGCACTAGCGGCCCAAGAGACCCAGTACTTC
TRBD1	TRBJ2-2	TRBV2	.	CASRTGTGGSGELFF	TGTGCCAGCAGGACCGGGACAGGGGGGTCCGGGGAGCTGTTTTTT
.	TRBJ1-1	TRBV6-5	.	CASTRAGARGTEAFF	TGTGCCAGCACTCGTGCAGGGGCCCGTGGCACTGAAGCTTTCTTT
.	TRBJ2-1	TRBV5-1	.	CASSLEAASSYNEQFF	TGCGCCAGCAGCTTGGAAGCGGCTAGCTCCTACAATGAGCAGTTCTTC
TRBD2	TRBJ2-7	TRBV29-1	.	CSVGTNSYEQYF	TGCAGCGTGGGGACTAACTCCTACGAGCAGTACTTC
.	TRBJ1-2	TRBV30	.	CAWSPNAYGYTF	TGTGCCTGGAGTCCTAACGCATATGGCTACACCTTC
TRBD1	TRBJ2-1	TRBV7-3	once	CASSQPGQYNEQFF	TGTGCCAGCAGCCAGCCGGGACAGTACAATGAGCAGTTCTTC
.	TRBJ2-1	TRBV30	.	CAWSVESGYYNEQFF	TGTGCCTGGAGTGTCGAGAGCGGGTACTACAATGAGCAGTTCTTC
.	TRBJ2-7	TRBV7-9	few	CASSFRGSSSYEQYF	TGTGCCAGCAGCTTTCGGGGATCGAGCTCCTACGAGCAGTACTTC
TRBD2	TRBJ2-7	TRBV3-1/TRBV3-2	once	CASSQRNGLAGNEQYF	TGTGCCAGCAGCCAGAGAAATGGACTAGCGGGTAACGAGCAGTACTTC
.	TRBJ2-3	TRBV14	.	CASSQRLRVGTDTQYF	TGTGCCAGCAGCCAAAGACTGAGAGTGGGCACAGATACGCAGTATTTT
TRBD1	TRBJ2-5	TRBV7-2	.	CASSWDRVGETQYF	TGTGCCAGCAGCTGGGACAGGGTGGGAGAGACCCAGTACTTC
.	TRBJ1-5	TRBV30	.	CAWSVNQGSNQPQHF	TGTGCCTGGAGTGTAAACCAGGGGAGCAATCAGCCCCAGCATTTT
TRBD2	TRBJ2-7	TRBV5-1	few	CASSFSTSATYEQYF	TGCGCCAGCAGCTTTTCGACTAGCGCGACCTACGAGCAGTACTTC
TRBD1	TRBJ2-1	TRBV5-1	few	CASSRGQGYNNEQFF	TGCGCCAGCAGCCGGGGACAGGGATATAACAATGAGCAGTTCTTC
TRBD2	TRBJ2-7	TRBV27	.	CASGLAGFSYEQYF	TGTGCCAGTGGACTAGCGGGATTCTCCTACGAGCAGTACTTC
.	TRBJ2-1	TRBV2	.	CASSDRTTYNEQFF	TGTGCCAGCAGTGATCGGACTACCTACAATGAGCAGTTCTTC
.	TRBJ2-1	TRBV24-1	.	CATSDLAPKGGEQFF	TGTGCCACCAGTGATTTGGCCCCCAAAGGCGGTGAGCAGTTCTTC
.	TRBJ2-1	TRBV24-1	.	CATSDAAESSYNEQFF	TGTGCCACCAGTGATGCAGCGGAGAGCTCCTACAATGAGCAGTTCTTC
TRBD2	TRBJ2-1	TRBV6-2/TRBV6-3	.	CASSYPNSGRSGNEQFF	TGTGCCAGCAGTTACCCAAATAGCGGGAGGTCGGGGAATGAGCAGTTCTTC
.	TRBJ2-6	TRBV7-3	.	CASSPTDSGANVLTF	TGTGCCAGCAGCCCGACAGACTCTGGGGCCAACGTCCTGACTTTC
TRBD2	TRBJ2-2	TRBV7-3	.	CASSPRTSGTNTGELFF	TGTGCCAGCAGCCCACGGACTAGCGGGACTAACACCGGGGAGCTGTTTTTT
TRBD1	TRBJ2-3	TRBV5-4	.	CASRRQGATDTQYF	TGTGCCAGCAGGAGACAGGGGGCGACAGATACGCAGTATTTT
TRBD1	TRBJ1-1	TRBV27	.	CASSLLTGQFVTEAFF	TGTGCCAGCAGTTTACTCACGGGACAGTTCGTCACTGAAGCTTTCTTT
.	TRBJ2-7	TRBV2	few	CASRDGDWAYF	TGTGCCAGCAGGGATGGCGATTGGGCGTACTTC
TRBD1	TRBJ2-1	TRBV20-1	.	CSAGQGNEQFF	TGCAGTGCAGGACAGGGGAATGAGCAGTTCTTC
.	TRBJ2-4	TRBV7-9	.	CASSVGLLAKNIQYF	TGTGCCAGCAGCGTCGGTCTCTTAGCCAAAAACATTCAGTACTTC
.	TRBJ2-1	TRBV6-5	.	CASSSSGFYNEQFF	TGTGCCAGCAGTTCATCCGGGTTCTACAATGAGCAGTTCTTC
.	TRBJ1-2	TRBV19	.	CASSIGGEDTF	TGTGCCAGTAGTATCGGGGGGGAGGACACCTTC
.	TRBJ1-1	TRBV3-1/TRBV3-2	.	CASSPRSGVVTEAFF	TGTGCCAGCAGCCCAAGGTCCGGGGTTGTCACTGAAGCTTTCTTT
TRBD1	TRBJ1-5	TRBV6-5	.	CASRAGTGENQPQHF	TGTGCCAGCAGAGCCGGGACAGGGGAAAATCAGCCCCAGCATTTT
TRBD1	TRBJ1-6	TRBV3-1/TRBV3-2	once	CASSQGGDRGSPLHF	TGTGCCAGCAGCCAAGGTGGGGACAGGGGCTCACCCCTCCACTTT
TRBD2	TRBJ2-5	TRBV10-3	.	CAISEGTSGTQETQYF	TGTGCCATCAGTGAGGGGACTAGCGGAACCCAAGAGACCCAGTACTTC
TRBD1	TRBJ1-1	TRBV14	.	CASSQSLGTGDTEAFF	TGTGCCAGCAGCCAATCCCTAGGGACAGGGGACACTGAAGCTTTCTTT
.	TRBJ1-2	TRBV30	.	CAWSVPLAANYGYTF	TGTGCCTGGAGTGTCCCCCTGGCAGCTAACTATGGCTACACCTTC
.	TRBJ1-5	TRBV6-2/TRBV6-3	.	CASSYGWGLGSNQPQHF	TGTGCCAGCAGTTATGGGTGGGGGCTGGGGAGCAATCAGCCCCAGCATTTT
TRBD1	TRBJ1-1	TRBV9	.	CASSWGQMNTEAFF	TGTGCCAGCAGCTGGGGACAGATGAACACTGAAGCTTTCTTT
TRBD2	TRBJ2-1	TRBV5-1	.	CASSDGSGSVEQFF	TGCGCCAGCAGCGATGGTAGCGGGTCTGTAGAGCAGTTCTTC
.	TRBJ2-7	TRBV27	.	CASSSGSPLQGTPAREQYF	TGTGCCAGCAGCTCCGGGAGTCCTCTTCAAGGAACCCCAGCTCGCGAGCAGTACTTC
.	TRBJ1-5	TRBV7-2	.	CASSFPGNQPQHF	TGTGCCAGCAGCTTTCCGGGGAATCAGCCCCAGCATTTT
TRBD1	TRBJ2-1	TRBV5-6	.	CASSRQGAPGLKADEQFF	TGTGCCAGCAGCCGACAGGGGGCCCCGGGACTAAAGGCCGATGAGCAGTTCTTC
.	TRBJ2-7	TRBV7-3	.	CASSYGVDYEQYF	TGTGCCAGCAGCTACGGGGTCGACTACGAGCAGTACTTC
TRBD1	TRBJ1-4	TRBV29-1	.	CSVELRDRKLFF	TGCAGCGTTGAATTACGGGACAGGAAACTGTTTTTT
TRBD1	TRBJ1-6	TRBV13	.	CASSLGRGVGSPLHF	TGTGCCAGCAGCTTAGGCAGGGGGGTAGGTTCACCCCTCCACTTT
TRBD1	TRBJ2-6	TRBV3-1/TRBV3-2	.	CASSPGTDNSGANVLTF	TGTGCCAGCAGCCCCGGGACAGACAACTCTGGGGCCAACGTCCTGACTTTC
.	TRBJ2-5	TRBV7-2	.	CASSLLQETQYF	TGTGCCAGCAGCCTCCTCCAAGAGACCCAGTACTTC